One sample yielded the 28 T cell receptor beta chains listed below, sequenced in a study of blood T cell repertoires in COVID-19. Data came from immunoSEQ multiplex PCR; TCRdb stores just in-frame clones and leaves some out. This sample carries approximately 100,000 clones, approximately 79% of them seen once, and the ten largest clones take roughly 19%. The sample consisted of peripheral blood. All receptors come from a man in his sixties or seventies with active or convalescent COVID-19.

The gene calls are TRBV10-1 and TRBJ2-7, with D tentatively TRBD2 (5 bases). The length of the CDR3 is 13 residues. The V gene lost 4 bases and the J gene lost 3 bases, with 10 bases spanning the gap. Germline V gene sequence: CDR1 WNHNN, CDR2 SYGVQD (reference sequence). CDR3 protein: CASSGRGLYEQYF. CDR3 nucleotides: TGCGCCAGCAGTGGCCGGGGTCTCTACGAGCAGTACTTC.

The chain joins TRBV9 to TRBJ1-2; the D gene is possibly TRBD1 (6 bases). The V and J ends lost 0 bases and 1 base respectively, with 10 bases between them. Germline V CDR1 and CDR2: SGDLS, YYNGEE. There are 15 residues in the CDR3. The CDR3, as DNA: TGTGCCAGCAGCGTAGCTGGACAGCTTAACTATGGCTACACCTTC. It encodes CASSVAGQLNYGYTF.

This rearrangement joins TRBV28 to TRBJ2-7; TRBD1 matches 7 bases. With 6 bases clipped from V and 4 bases from J, the junction kept 9 bases outside the gene matches. The germline V gene encodes CDR1 MDHEN and CDR2 SYDVKM. The CDR3 runs 14 residues. CDR3 sequence (DNA): TGTGCCAGCAGATTTACAGGGGTGGGGTACGAGCAGTACTTC. Protein: CASRFTGVGYEQYF.

The rearrangement links TRBV19 to TRBJ1-2; 8 bases line up with TRBD1. After removal of 7 bases from V and 8 bases from J, the junction contained 12 bases not matched to a gene. Germline lookup yields CDR1 LNHDA and CDR2 SQIVND (reference sequence). This CDR3 comprises 14 residues. CDR3 bases: TGTGCCAGTAAATTCGGACAGGGAACGCAAGGCTACACCTTC. Its translation is CASKFGQGTQGYTF.

The CDR3 region has the DNA TGTGCCAGCAGCTTAACCTCAGACTCCCCCGGGGAGCTGTTTTTT. Translated, it gives CASSLTSDSPGELFF. The chain uses TRBV7-3 and TRBJ2-2; D unresolved. CDR3 length equals 15 residues. V lost 0 bases and J lost 6, with 11 bases in between. The germline CDR1 and CDR2 sequences are SGHTA and FQGTGA.

This chain joins TRBV18 and TRBJ1-1; no reliable D call. The ends were cut back, 4 bases at V and 1 base at J, with 7 bases in the middle. CDR1 and CDR2 (germline): KGHSH, LQKENI. CDR3 length equals 13 residues. The CDR3 sequence is CASSHEGNTEAFF. The CDR3 DNA sequence: TGTGCCAGCTCACATGAGGGGAACACTGAAGCTTTCTTT.

Written as DNA, the CDR3 is TGTGCCTTTTTCCCCACAGGGGGCGGTGAGCAGTTCTTC. Translation gives CAFFPTGGGEQFF. The chain employs TRBV30 and TRBJ2-1; 9 bases align to TRBD1. The germline CDR1 and CDR2 sequences are GTSNPN and SVGIG (reference sequence). This CDR3 has 13 amino acids. V lost 7 bases to trimming and J lost 9 bases; unmatched junction nucleotides: 10.

This clone was recorded once. J is TRBJ2-1 and V is TRBV5-1, with TRBD1 identical over 8 bases. V was pared by 2 bases and J by 8 bases, with 6 bases of the junction left unmatched. Germline lookup yields CDR1 SGHRS and CDR2 YFSETQ. The CDR3 length is 14 residues. The CDR3 region has the DNA TGCGCCAGCAGCTTAGGGACAGGCGGGGATGAGCAGTTCTTC. Translating it yields CASSLGTGGDEQFF.

This clone was recorded once. The V gene is TRBV9, the J gene TRBJ1-3; D is unresolved. The CDR3 spans 15 residues. V lost 4 bases to trimming and J lost 3 bases, with 14 bases between them. The germline V gene encodes CDR1 SGDLS and CDR2 YYNGEE. This CDR3 is CASSPRQPLGNTIYF. Written as DNA, the CDR3 is TGTGCCAGCAGCCCACGACAACCCCTTGGAAACACCATATATTTT.

The sample holds a few counts of this clone. The V gene is TRBV2, the J gene TRBJ1-2, with 8 bases matching TRBD1. The germline CDR1 and CDR2 sequences are SNHLY and FYNNEI. This CDR3 contains 15 residues. Trimming at V came to 2 bases and at J to 4 bases, leaving 6 bases not matched to a gene. As DNA, the CDR3 is TGTGCCAGCAGTGAACTAACAGGGGGGAGCTATGGCTACACCTTC. Protein: CASSELTGGSYGYTF.

The sample holds a few counts of this clone. Other DNA sequences in the sample encode the same CDR3. The genes are TRBV6-5 and TRBJ1-2; 7 nucleotides agree with TRBD1. From germline, CDR1 is MNHEY and CDR2 SVGAGI. With 5 bases clipped from V and 4 bases from J, the junction kept 4 bases outside the gene matches. This CDR3 contains 13 residues. The CDR3 region has the DNA TGTGCCAGCAGTAAGACAGGGACCTATGGCTACACCTTC. It is translated as CASSKTGTYGYTF.

The V call is TRBV10-3, the J call TRBJ2-1, with 8 bases fitting TRBD2. There are 11 residues in the CDR3. The ends lost 7 bases at V and 10 bases at J; junction bases unmatched: 3. Germline V CDR1 and CDR2: ENHRY, SYGVKD. CDR3 DNA: TGTGCCATCACTCGGGAGGGCGAGCAGTTCTTC. Its protein is CAITREGEQFF.

The chain is built from TRBV10-2 and TRBJ2-4, with 13 bases lining up with TRBD2. Trimming at V came to 6 bases and at J to 0 bases, leaving 8 bases not matched to a gene. The CDR3 is made up of 18 amino acids. The germline CDR1 and CDR2 sequences are WSHSY and SAAADI. The CDR3 DNA is TGCGCCAGCAGCGAAGGGACTAGCGGGGACCTAGCCAAAAACATTCAGTACTTC. Translation: CASSEGTSGDLAKNIQYF.

J is TRBJ2-7 and V is TRBV10-2; 7 positions agree with TRBD1. The CDR3 spans 12 residues. Germline trimming cut 2 bases from V and 6 bases from J; bases unmatched to any gene: 1. CDR1 WSHSY and CDR2 SAAADI come from the germline V gene. The CDR3: CASSEGTAEQYF. The CDR3 DNA reads TGCGCCAGCAGTGAGGGGACAGCCGAGCAGTACTTC.

This chain connects TRBV10-3 to TRBJ1-2; TRBD1 is a possible D gene (6 bases). CDR1 and CDR2 from the germline V gene are ENHRY and SYGVKD. Trimming stripped 6 bases from V and 11 bases from J, with 16 bases between. The CDR3 has 12 amino acids. DNA of the CDR3: TGTGCCATCAGAGCTCCAGGGGTCCTATACACCTTC. Protein sequence: CAIRAPGVLYTF.

The chain links TRBV28 to TRBJ2-4; 7 positions agree with TRBD2. The CDR3 extends over 14 amino acids. Germline V gene lookup returns CDR1 MDHEN and CDR2 SYDVKM. Germline trimming cut 6 bases from V and 11 bases from J; bases unmatched to any gene: 13. The DNA for the CDR3 is TGTGCCAGCAGCTCCCCGTTACTAGCGTGGGTTCAGTACTTC. Translating gives CASSSPLLAWVQYF.

The CDR3: CASSTFAVTGELFF. The CDR3 nucleotides are TGTGCCAGTAGTACGTTCGCGGTCACCGGGGAGCTGTTTTTT. V is TRBV19 and J is TRBJ2-2; D call uncertain. V dropped 4 bases and J dropped 4 bases, with 10 bases sitting between them. The germline CDR1 and CDR2 sequences are LNHDA and SQIVND (reference sequence). This CDR3 has 14 residues. The full variable domain, with the rest looked up from reference TRBV19 and TRBJ2-2, is DGGITQSPKYLFRKEGQNVTLSCEQNLNHDAMYWYRQDPGQGLRLIYYSQIVNDFQKGDIAEGYSVSREKKESFPLTVTSAQKNPTAFYLCASSTFAVTGELFFGEGSRLTVL.

This sequence joins TRBV15 and TRBJ2-1; TRBD2 aligns across 9 bases. CDR3 length equals 18 residues. Trimming at V came to 2 bases and at J to 1 base, leaving 9 bases not matched to a gene. Germline CDR1 and CDR2: LNHNV and YYDKDF (reference sequence). The CDR3 region is CATSRTTGSGRSYNEQFF. CDR3 in DNA: TGTGCCACCAGCAGAACAACGGGCAGCGGGAGGTCCTACAATGAGCAGTTCTTC.

The CDR3 DNA sequence: TGTGCCAGTAGTCCCCCGGGACTAGCGAGAGGGATGTACAATGAGCAGTTCTTC. Encoded protein: CASSPPGLARGMYNEQFF. The V call is TRBV19, the J call TRBJ2-1, with 10 bases matching TRBD2. Germline CDR1 reads LNHDA; CDR2 reads SQIVND (reference sequence). With 5 bases clipped from V and 4 bases from J, the junction kept 14 bases outside the gene matches. This CDR3 has 18 amino acids.

The rearrangement uses TRBV27 and TRBJ1-2, with 7 bases lining up with TRBD1. Germline V gene sequence: CDR1 MNHEY, CDR2 SMNVEV (reference sequence). This CDR3 contains 15 residues. The J segment lost 3 bases and the V segment lost 3 bases, leaving 7 bases of the junction unmatched. CDR3 in amino acids: CASSFRQGGDYGYTF. The CDR3 DNA sequence: TGTGCCAGCAGTTTCAGACAGGGTGGGGACTATGGCTACACCTTC.

V usage is TRBV29-1 and J usage is TRBJ1-2; no clear D. With 4 bases removed from V and 4 bases from J, the gap between germline ends came to 7 bases. Germline V CDR1 and CDR2: SQVTM, ANQGSEA. This CDR3 has 11 amino acids. CDR3 region: CSVGSSYGYTF. The CDR3 region has the DNA TGCAGCGTTGGATCGAGCTATGGCTACACCTTC.

The chain carries TRBV7-9 and TRBJ2-3; TRBD2 agrees at 8 bases. The germline V gene has CDR1 SEHNR and CDR2 FQNEAQ (reference sequence). The CDR3 consists of 14 residues. J lost 2 bases, V lost 7 bases, and 5 bases had no gene match. The CDR3 loop reads CASTDSGDTDTQYF. The CDR3, as DNA: TGTGCCAGCACCGATAGCGGGGACACAGATACGCAGTATTTT. Complete variable domain (other parts from reference TRBV7-9 and TRBJ2-3): DTGVSQNPRHKITKRGQNVTFRCDPISEHNRLYWYRQTLGQGPEFLTYFQNEAQLEKSRLLSDRFSAERPKGSFSTLEIQRTEQGDSAMYLCASTDSGDTDTQYFGPGTRLTVL.

The chain employs TRBV29-1 and TRBJ1-1; no clear D. The V end lost 4 bases, the J end lost 1 base, and 7 bases lay between the germline ends. In germline, CDR1 is SQVTM, CDR2 ANQGSEA. This CDR3 comprises 12 residues. The CDR3: CSVVGGNTEAFF. The CDR3 nucleotides read TGCAGCGTTGTGGGAGGGAACACTGAAGCTTTCTTT.

The chain couples TRBV5-1 to TRBJ2-5, with 9 bases identical to TRBD1. This CDR3 has 15 amino acids. With V trimmed by 3 bases and J by 0 bases, 3 bases remained unmatched. CDR1 is SGHRS, CDR2 YFSETQ, per germline. Written as DNA, the CDR3 is TGCGCCAGCAGCTCCGGGACAGGGAACCAAGAGACCCAGTACTTC. Protein: CASSSGTGNQETQYF.

The CDR3, as DNA: TGTGCCAGCAAGGGGGGGCCCGGGACTGAAGCTTTCTTT. Its protein product is CASKGGPGTEAFF. This chain links TRBV12-3 or TRBV12-4 with TRBJ1-1; D may be TRBD1 (6 bases). There are 13 residues in the CDR3. V was clipped by 7 bases and J by 5 bases, with 14 bases between them.

The chain employs TRBV29-1 and TRBJ2-1; D not certain. V lost 0 bases, J lost 10 bases, and 4 bases lay in between. The CDR3 has 10 residues. Per the germline V gene, CDR1 is SQVTM and CDR2 is ANQGSEA. As DNA, the CDR3 is TGCAGCGTTGAAGACAGGGAGCAGTTCTTC. Amino acids: CSVEDREQFF.

J is TRBJ2-3 and V is TRBV13, with D possibly TRBD1 on 8 matching bases. V lost 5 bases, J lost 3 bases, and 18 bases lay in between. The CDR3 has 16 amino acids. CDR1 is PRHDT, CDR2 FYEKMQ, per germline (reference sequence). For the CDR3, the DNA is TGTGCCAGCAGCGCTAGCGGACAGGGTAGTACAGATACGCAGTATTTT. It specifies CASSASGQGSTDTQYF.

This clone was recorded once. This chain joins TRBV18 and TRBJ2-4; 8 nucleotides align to TRBD1. CDR3 length: 16 amino acids. Germline V gene lookup returns CDR1 KGHSH and CDR2 LQKENI. J gave up 0 bases and V 3 bases, and 4 bases lay outside the gene matches. In nucleotides, the CDR3 is TGTGCCAGCTCACCGGGACAGGAGAAAGCCAAAAACATTCAGTACTTC. Protein product: CASSPGQEKAKNIQYF.